These T cell receptor beta chains were read from a single sample in a study of blood T cells in healthy people across ages. TCRdb redid the calling of the 5' RACE reads with MiXCR, one entry per CDR3 protein. The data contain 800,000 to 1,300,000 distinct CDR3 sequences, about 23% of them singletons. This sample was also put to use in a study of T cells of mothers and their children.

Sequencing input: blood. The receptors come from a girl aged 2 to 10 in good health. CDR3s include the opening cysteine and the closing phenylalanine or tryptophan. D genes are given only for firm matches. Some rows mark clone size as missing; the rest say once, few, many or name a class of expanded clone.

few TRBJ1-1 TRBD1 TRBV6-5 TGTGCCAACAGTCTCAACAGGGGCCAGAACACTGAAGCTTTCTTT CANSLNRGQNTEAFF
NA TRBJ2-2 NA TRBV4-1 TGCGCCAGCAGCGAGAAGTACACCGGGGAGCTGTTTTTT CASSEKYTGELFF
NA TRBJ2-1 TRBD2 TRBV29-1 TGCAGCGTTGGGGGACTAGCTTTAAATGAGCAGTTCTTC CSVGGLALNEQFF
few TRBJ2-5 NA TRBV9 TGTGCCAGCAGCGGCCCAGGGGTGGAGACCCAGTACTTC CASSGPGVETQYF
NA TRBJ2-7 TRBD1 TRBV10-3 TGTGCCATCAGTGAGTCTAGGGGGCTCCACTACGAGCAGTACTTC CAISESRGLHYEQYF
NA TRBJ1-1 NA TRBV7-6 TGTGCCAGCAGCCGGTGGGAAGCACCCTTGAACACTGAAGCTTTCTTT CASSRWEAPLNTEAFF
few TRBJ2-1 TRBD1 TRBV28 TGTGCCAGCAGCTACACAGGGGGCGCGGAAAATGAGCAGTTCTTC CASSYTGGAENEQFF
few TRBJ2-5 TRBD1 TRBV27 TGTGCCAGCAGCCGGGACAGGGAAGGAGAGACCCAGTACTTC CASSRDREGETQYF
many TRBJ2-5 NA TRBV6-2/TRBV6-3 TGTGCCAGCAGGTACCAAGAGACCCAGTACTTC CASRYQETQYF
few TRBJ2-5 TRBD2 TRBV11-2 TGTGCCAGCAGCTTCCCCCCCTCTAATAGGGCTAGCGGGGCCGACCAAGAGACCCAGTACTTC CASSFPPSNRASGADQETQYF
few TRBJ2-7 NA TRBV27 TGTGCCAGCAGTTCCGCGGACAGTTCCTACGAGCAGTACTTC CASSSADSSYEQYF
NA TRBJ1-1 TRBD1 TRBV5-6 TGTGCCAGCAGCCTTAGGACAGGGGGTATCACTGAAGCTTTCTTT CASSLRTGGITEAFF
few TRBJ2-7 NA TRBV28 TGTGCCAGCAGTTTTTCTCAGTGGGAGCAGTACTTC CASSFSQWEQYF
NA TRBJ2-1 NA TRBV29-1 TGCAGCGCGAAAATGGGACCTGAGCAGTTCTTC CSAKMGPEQFF
NA TRBJ2-2 TRBD1 TRBV5-5 TGTGCCAGCAGCTTCGGACAGGGGGCAAATACCGGGGAGCTGTTTTTT CASSFGQGANTGELFF
few TRBJ2-4 NA TRBV5-1 TGCGCCAGCAGGGTCGGGGCTTTAGCCAAAAACATTCAGTACTTC CASRVGALAKNIQYF
few TRBJ2-7 NA TRBV12-5 TGTGCTAGTGGTTCGGGGGTCCCTCCCCACTACGAGCAGTACTTC CASGSGVPPHYEQYF
NA TRBJ1-1 NA TRBV2 TGTGCCAGCAAAGTAAATGGTGACACTGAAGCTTTCTTT CASKVNGDTEAFF
NA TRBJ2-7 NA TRBV29-1 TGCAGCGTTTCACGGGGGTACGATTACGAGCAGTACTTC CSVSRGYDYEQYF
few TRBJ2-3 NA TRBV4-2 TGTGCCAGCAGCCAAGAGGCTCAAACCACAGATACGCAGTATTTT CASSQEAQTTDTQYF
NA TRBJ2-2 NA TRBV5-1 TGCGCCAGCAGCTTGGTTAGCCCGAACACCGGGGAGCTGTTTTTT CASSLVSPNTGELFF
once TRBJ2-1 NA TRBV28 TGTGCCATCAGCTACTTAGAGGATGAGCAGTTCTTC CAISYLEDEQFF
NA TRBJ2-3 NA TRBV19 TGTGCCACCGCCATAACTAGCCCGGTGGCAGATACGCAGTATTTT CATAITSPVADTQYF
few TRBJ2-1 TRBD2 TRBV28 TGTGCCAGCAGACCCCAACTAGCGGGAGGGCTAAATGAGCAGTTCTTC CASRPQLAGGLNEQFF
few TRBJ2-5 NA TRBV5-1 TGCGCCAGCAGCTTGGTCTTTGAGGGGCAAGAGACCCAGTACTTC CASSLVFEGQETQYF
NA TRBJ2-7 NA TRBV29-1 TGCAGCGTTGCAGGCAGGGACTACGAGCAGTACTTC CSVAGRDYEQYF
NA TRBJ2-7 NA TRBV29-1 TGCAGCGTGGGGATTCGGAATAGGTACGAGCAGTACTTC CSVGIRNRYEQYF
NA TRBJ2-5 TRBD2 TRBV9 TGTGCCAGCAGCGCGGACCCCGCTGAGCGGGAGTGGGGTTGGGAGACCCAGTACTTC CASSADPAEREWGWETQYF
NA TRBJ1-5 NA TRBV6-2/TRBV6-3 TGTGCCAGCACAAGGGGGGCCAGACAGCCCCAGCATTTT CASTRGARQPQHF
NA TRBJ1-2 NA TRBV12-3/TRBV12-4 TGTGCCAGCAGTTTTTCAGACTCCCTCTATGGCTACACCTTC CASSFSDSLYGYTF
NA TRBJ2-1 NA TRBV29-1 TGCAGCGCGCGGACCTCCAATGAGCAGTTCTTC CSARTSNEQFF
many TRBJ2-7 TRBD2 TRBV4-1 TGCGCCAGCAGCCAAGAACTAGCGGGAGGGCGCGAGCAGTACTTC CASSQELAGGREQYF
NA TRBJ2-7 NA TRBV7-9 TGTGCCAGCAGTTACTCCCGGGACACCTACGAGCAGTACTTC CASSYSRDTYEQYF
few TRBJ1-1 NA TRBV12-3/TRBV12-4 TGTGCCAGCAGTTCCTCCGCAGGGGTGAACACTGAAGCTTTCTTT CASSSSAGVNTEAFF
NA TRBJ2-5 NA TRBV5-5 TGTGCCAGCAGTACAACTCGGTTATTAGAGACCCAGTACTTC CASSTTRLLETQYF
few TRBJ1-2 NA TRBV9 TGTGCCAGCAGCTGGGCCGAAGACAGCTATGGCTACACCTTC CASSWAEDSYGYTF
NA TRBJ1-1 NA TRBV20-1 TGCAGTGCGAGTTCCGGGGGGATCACTGAAGCTTTCTTT CSASSGGITEAFF
few TRBJ1-1 NA TRBV20-1 TGCAGTGGGGGGAGGGACCTTGTCGCTTTCTTT CSGGRDLVAFF
NA TRBJ1-1 NA TRBV28 TGTGCCAGCAGGAGAGGGGTCATGAACACTGAAGCTTTCTTT CASRRGVMNTEAFF
few TRBJ2-1 TRBD1 TRBV5-1 TGCGCCAGCAGCCCTCTCGGGACAGTTTACAATGAGCAGTTCTTC CASSPLGTVYNEQFF
few TRBJ1-2 NA TRBV29-1 TGCAGCGCTTGGTCGGGGGCTGGCTACACCTTC CSAWSGAGYTF
few TRBJ2-2 TRBD1 TRBV6-5 TGTGCCAGCAGTTACCAGGGACAGGACACCGGGGAGCTGTTTTTT CASSYQGQDTGELFF
few TRBJ1-2 NA TRBV10-3 TGTGCCATCAGTGTAGACCTTGGCTACACCTTC CAISVDLGYTF
NA TRBJ2-2 TRBD1 TRBV5-5 TGTGCCAGCGACCGGGACAGTAACACCGGGGAGCTGTTTTTT CASDRDSNTGELFF
NA TRBJ1-2 NA TRBV7-9 TGTGCCAGCAGCTCCGCGGAGGGCTATGGCTACACCTTC CASSSAEGYGYTF
NA TRBJ2-3 NA TRBV28 TGTGCCAGCGGGATACAGGGTTTCACAGATACGCAGTATTTT CASGIQGFTDTQYF
NA TRBJ2-1 TRBD2 TRBV7-2 TGTGCCAGCAGCTTAGACCTCGCGGGAGACTACAATGAGCAGTTCTTC CASSLDLAGDYNEQFF
NA TRBJ2-5 NA TRBV6-6 TGTGCCAGCAGTTACTCGGGCAGCACTCAAGAGACCCAGTACTTC CASSYSGSTQETQYF
few TRBJ2-1 NA TRBV7-3 TGTGCCAGCAGCTGGGGGACGGAAGGATACAATGAGCAGTTCTTC CASSWGTEGYNEQFF
NA TRBJ1-1 NA TRBV28 TGTGCCAGCAGTCCCACGGGGGTCAGGGACGCTGAGGCTTTCTTT CASSPTGVRDAEAFF
many TRBJ2-4 NA TRBV28 TGTGCCAGCAGTTTATCGCCCCACAGACAGCACCTAGCCAAAAACATTCAGTACTTC CASSLSPHRQHLAKNIQYF
once TRBJ1-1 NA TRBV6-1 TGTGCCAGCAGCCTTACCCCTTATGAAGCTTTCTTT CASSLTPYEAFF
NA TRBJ2-5 TRBD2 TRBV7-2 TGTGCCAGCAGCACGGGACCGGGAGGAGTAGAGCAGTACTTC CASSTGPGGVEQYF
few TRBJ2-1 TRBD2 TRBV20-1 TGCAGTGCTAGAGATCTATTCGGGCTAGCGGGGGCCAATGAGCAGTTCTTC CSARDLFGLAGANEQFF
NA TRBJ2-7 NA TRBV4-2 TGTGCCAGCAGCGACGTCAAGGGGCCCTACGAGCAGTACTTC CASSDVKGPYEQYF
few TRBJ2-4 TRBD2 TRBV29-1 TGCAGCGTGGCGGGACTAGCGGGGGGAAAAAACATTCAGTACTTC CSVAGLAGGKNIQYF
few TRBJ2-1 NA TRBV9 TGTGCCAGCAGCCTTAACGGGGGCTGGGATGAGCAGTTCTTC CASSLNGGWDEQFF
NA TRBJ1-5 NA TRBV6-5 TGTGCCAGCAGGCCCTCCCAGGGATATCAGCCCCAGCATTTT CASRPSQGYQPQHF
NA TRBJ2-1 NA TRBV20-1 TGCAGTGCCCCCTCCCGACTAACCACACACGATGAGCAGTTCTTC CSAPSRLTTHDEQFF